This paragraph covers one TCR beta chain sequence. Original analysis: Amplification from reference gene primers served as the basis for estimated nucleated cell counts. Profiled with immunoSEQ multiplex PCR; TCRdb holds only in-frame clones, not every one. V, J and clone size are taken as reported in that table, and D and trimming were inferred from the DNA itself. The table has roughly 300,000 clones, roughly 85% seen once. The CDR3 totals 15 residues. Germline V CDR1 and CDR2: SEHNR, FQNEAQ (reference sequence). J was trimmed by 1 base and V by 5 bases; bases with no gene match: 2. These data come from a study of blood T cell repertoires in COVID-19. Study background: Acute-phase and convalescent COVID-19 samples originated in the United States, Italy and Spain. T cells, B-cell-depleted T cells, or PBMCs supplied cDNA or gDNA.

The sequenced sample was peripheral blood. V and J are TRBV7-9 and TRBJ2-6; 7 nucleotides align to TRBD1. This clonotype was obtained from a human donor in a cohort sampled during active COVID-19. CDR3 nucleotides: TGTGCCAGCAGCGTACAGGGGTCTGGGGCCAACGTCCTGACTTTC. Translating gives CASSVQGSGANVLTF.